This is a list of T cell receptor beta chains from one sample in a study of blood T cell repertoires in COVID-19. TCRdb keeps only in-frame clones here, not all; method: immunoSEQ multiplex PCR. This repertoire shows some 150,000 clones, about 91% found once; its top ten account for 3% to 4.5%. The sequencing input was peripheral blood. These receptor sequences come from a woman aged 60-75 years who had recovered from COVID-19. The CDR3 runs from the conserved cysteine through the conserved F or W. D genes are given only for firm matches. Rows give clone size only sometimes, using once, few, many, or a class for an expanded clone.

d_call	clone_size	cdr3_length	v_call	j_call	cdr3_aa	cdr3_nt
TRBD2	few	18	TRBV4-1	TRBJ2-2	CASSQGLAGGRNTGELFF	TGCGCCAGCAGCCAGGGACTAGCGGGGGGCCGTAACACCGGGGAGCTGTTTTTT
NA	NA	11	TRBV20-1	TRBJ1-2	CSAGRAYGYTF	TGCAGTGCGGGGAGAGCCTATGGCTACACCTTC
TRBD2	once	14	TRBV6-4	TRBJ2-3	CASPRSGGSDTQYF	TGTGCCAGCCCAAGGAGCGGGGGCTCAGATACGCAGTATTTT
TRBD2	NA	16	TRBV4-2	TRBJ2-1	CASSQGNLAGGLHQFF	TGTGCCAGCAGCCAAGGAAATCTAGCGGGGGGACTCCATCAGTTCTTC
TRBD1	NA	14	TRBV7-9	TRBJ2-3	CASRHSRTGHTQYF	TGTGCCAGCAGGCATAGTAGGACAGGTCATACGCAGTATTTT
TRBD1	few	16	TRBV4-1	TRBJ1-1	CASSQSDPTGVFEAFF	TGCGCCAGCAGCCAAAGCGACCCGACAGGGGTATTCGAAGCTTTCTTT
TRBD1	NA	17	TRBV27	TRBJ2-7	CASRNRDRLRVPYEQYF	TGTGCCAGCAGAAATCGGGACAGGTTGCGGGTCCCATACGAGCAGTACTTC
TRBD1	NA	16	TRBV14	TRBJ2-2	CASSRSGTGYGGELFF	TGTGCCAGCAGCCGATCCGGGACAGGGTATGGCGGGGAGCTGTTTTTT
TRBD1	NA	12	TRBV6-6	TRBJ1-5	CASRTGDQPQHF	TGTGCCAGCAGGACAGGGGATCAGCCCCAGCATTTT
NA	once	13	TRBV18	TRBJ2-5	CASSGLEGETQYF	TGTGCCAGCTCAGGGTTGGAGGGAGAGACCCAGTACTTC
TRBD1	NA	15	TRBV3-1/TRBV3-2	TRBJ1-2	CASSQQTGSHYGYTF	TGTGCCAGCAGCCAGCAGACAGGGTCCCACTATGGCTACACCTTC
TRBD1	NA	14	TRBV19	TRBJ1-2	CASRRTGGLHGYTF	TGTGCCAGTAGAAGGACAGGGGGTTTGCATGGCTACACCTTC
NA	NA	13	TRBV6-5	TRBJ1-2	CASSTTDTYGYTF	TGTGCCAGCAGTACCACTGACACGTATGGCTACACCTTC
NA	few	13	TRBV2	TRBJ1-1	CASRVRWNTEAFF	TGTGCCAGCAGGGTCAGATGGAACACTGAAGCTTTCTTT
NA	NA	15	TRBV18	TRBJ1-3	CASSPSPSSGNTIYF	TGTGCCAGCTCGCCTAGTCCCTCCTCTGGAAACACCATATATTTT
NA	NA	14	TRBV1	TRBJ1-5	CTSSQNTGGQPQHF	TGCACCAGCAGCCAAAACACAGGAGGGCAGCCCCAGCATTTT
TRBD1	once	15	TRBV28	TRBJ2-7	CASSIQGGQDYEQYF	TGTGCCAGCAGTATCCAGGGGGGACAGGACTACGAGCAGTACTTC
TRBD2	NA	15	TRBV6-5	TRBJ2-7	CASSYSMGGVYEQYF	TGTGCCAGCAGTTACTCGATGGGGGGGGTCTACGAGCAGTACTTC
TRBD2	NA	16	TRBV28	TRBJ2-5	CASSLWVAGEKETQYF	TGTGCCAGCAGTTTATGGGTAGCGGGGGAGAAAGAGACCCAGTACTTC
NA	few	12	TRBV30	TRBJ2-3	CAWGRSGYTQYF	TGTGCCTGGGGACGGTCGGGGTATACGCAGTATTTT
NA	NA	12	TRBV4-1	TRBJ2-5	CASSQGRETQYF	TGCGCCAGCAGCCAAGGCCGGGAGACCCAGTACTTC
TRBD1	NA	17	TRBV14	TRBJ2-1	CASSQIPPGQGLNEQFF	TGTGCCAGCAGCCAGATTCCCCCGGGACAGGGGTTGAATGAGCAGTTCTTC
NA	NA	12	TRBV12-3/TRBV12-4	TRBJ1-3	CASSLYGNTIYF	TGTGCCAGCAGTTTATATGGAAACACCATATATTTT
NA	NA	12	TRBV20-1	TRBJ1-2	CSASPVNYGYTF	TGCAGTGCTAGTCCCGTTAACTATGGCTACACCTTC
NA	NA	12	TRBV28	TRBJ2-7	CASRITGLEQYF	TGTGCCAGCAGAATTACAGGGCTCGAGCAGTACTTC
NA	NA	12	TRBV6-5	TRBJ2-7	CASLRQDSEQYF	TGTGCCAGCCTTCGACAGGATAGCGAGCAGTACTTC
NA	once	15	TRBV5-4	TRBJ2-1	CASAFGSPGDNEQFF	TGTGCCAGCGCATTCGGTAGTCCAGGGGACAATGAGCAGTTCTTC
TRBD1	NA	14	TRBV19	TRBJ1-1	CASNTGAANTEAFF	TGTGCCAGTAACACAGGGGCGGCGAACACTGAAGCTTTCTTT
TRBD1	NA	11	TRBV29-1	TRBJ1-1	CSVQGARGAFF	TGCAGCGTCCAGGGGGCCCGGGGGGCTTTCTTT
NA	many	13	TRBV4-2	TRBJ1-2	CASSQVDTYGYTF	TGTGCCAGCAGCCAAGTGGACACCTATGGCTACACCTTC
NA	NA	15	TRBV7-3	TRBJ1-6	CASSLDGGRNSPLHF	TGTGCCAGCAGCTTAGATGGAGGGCGCAATTCACCCCTCCACTTT
TRBD1	NA	14	TRBV6-6	TRBJ1-1	CASRDRGREAEAFF	TGTGCCAGCAGGGACAGGGGGCGTGAGGCTGAAGCTTTCTTT
TRBD1	NA	16	TRBV5-4	TRBJ1-2	CASGPGQARRGYGYTF	TGTGCCAGCGGTCCCGGACAGGCGAGGAGGGGGTATGGCTACACCTTC
NA	NA	14	TRBV6-2/TRBV6-3	TRBJ2-5	CASSYGLAQETQYF	TGTGCCAGCAGTTACGGTCTAGCCCAAGAGACCCAGTACTTC
NA	NA	15	TRBV5-5	TRBJ1-4	CASSSVGSTNEKLFF	TGTGCCAGCAGCTCGGTCGGGAGTACTAATGAAAAACTGTTTTTT
NA	NA	15	TRBV4-3	TRBJ2-2	CASSQGGARTGELFF	TGCGCCAGCAGCCAAGGGGGAGCCAGGACCGGGGAGCTGTTTTTT
NA	once	13	TRBV12-3/TRBV12-4	TRBJ1-6	CASSANSNSPLHF	TGTGCCAGCAGTGCCAACAGTAATTCACCCCTCCACTTT
TRBD1	once	14	TRBV5-4	TRBJ2-7	CASSSRDRGYEQYF	TGTGCCAGCAGCTCCCGGGACAGGGGTTACGAGCAGTACTTC
NA	NA	13	TRBV19	TRBJ1-2	CASSIQQYYGYTF	TGTGCCAGTAGTATTCAACAGTACTATGGCTACACCTTC
TRBD1	NA	15	TRBV28	TRBJ1-2	CASSSYRGRDYGYTF	TGTGCCAGCAGTTCTTACAGGGGGCGGGACTATGGCTACACCTTC
TRBD1	NA	15	TRBV11-2	TRBJ2-2	CASSPDRANTGELFF	TGTGCCAGCAGCCCGGACAGGGCGAACACCGGGGAGCTGTTTTTT
TRBD1	few	15	TRBV28	TRBJ2-2	CASIQGAGNTGELFF	TGTGCCAGCATACAGGGGGCCGGGAACACCGGGGAGCTGTTTTTT
TRBD1	NA	16	TRBV5-1	TRBJ2-7	CASSLGWDRATYEQYF	TGCGCCAGCAGCTTGGGCTGGGACAGGGCGACCTACGAGCAGTACTTC
TRBD1	few	15	TRBV29-1	TRBJ2-5	CSVDSPPTGGETQYF	TGCAGCGTTGATAGCCCACCGACAGGGGGAGAGACCCAGTACTTC
TRBD2	NA	17	TRBV28	TRBJ2-5	CASSRLLAGGLQETQYF	TGTGCCAGCAGTCGTTTACTAGCGGGGGGGCTCCAAGAGACCCAGTACTTC
NA	NA	14	TRBV5-1	TRBJ1-5	CASSWGGADQPQHF	TGCGCCAGCAGCTGGGGGGGAGCAGACCAGCCCCAGCATTTT
NA	NA	14	TRBV9	TRBJ2-7	CASSVEDSIYEQYF	TGTGCCAGCAGCGTAGAGGACTCGATCTACGAGCAGTACTTC
NA	NA	15	TRBV18	TRBJ1-1	CASSPRQTENTEAFF	TGTGCCAGCTCACCACGACAGACAGAGAACACTGAAGCTTTCTTT
TRBD1	NA	16	TRBV5-8	TRBJ1-5	CASSLAGQGSKEPQHF	TGTGCCAGCAGCTTGGCGGGACAGGGCTCCAAGGAGCCCCAGCATTTT
TRBD1	NA	14	TRBV2	TRBJ1-1	CASTIDRVFTEAFF	TGTGCCAGCACGATAGACAGGGTGTTCACTGAAGCTTTCTTT
NA	NA	14	TRBV4-2	TRBJ2-1	CASSQEQGPNEQFF	TGTGCCAGCAGCCAAGAGCAGGGCCCCAATGAGCAGTTCTTC
NA	NA	14	TRBV7-9	TRBJ1-1	CASSLAWANTEAFF	TGTGCCAGCAGCTTAGCTTGGGCGAACACTGAAGCTTTCTTT